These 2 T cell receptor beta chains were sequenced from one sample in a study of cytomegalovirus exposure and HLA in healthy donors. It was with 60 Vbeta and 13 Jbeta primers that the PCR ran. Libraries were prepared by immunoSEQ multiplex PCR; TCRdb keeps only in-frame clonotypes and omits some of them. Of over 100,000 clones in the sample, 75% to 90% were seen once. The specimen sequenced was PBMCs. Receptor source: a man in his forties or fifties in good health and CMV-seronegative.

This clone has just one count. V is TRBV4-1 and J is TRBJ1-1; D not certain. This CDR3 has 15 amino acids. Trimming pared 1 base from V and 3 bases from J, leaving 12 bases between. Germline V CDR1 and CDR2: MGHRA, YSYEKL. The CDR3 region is CASSQGALGDTEAFF. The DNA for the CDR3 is TGCGCCAGCAGCCAAGGAGCCCTAGGAGACACTGAAGCTTTCTTT.

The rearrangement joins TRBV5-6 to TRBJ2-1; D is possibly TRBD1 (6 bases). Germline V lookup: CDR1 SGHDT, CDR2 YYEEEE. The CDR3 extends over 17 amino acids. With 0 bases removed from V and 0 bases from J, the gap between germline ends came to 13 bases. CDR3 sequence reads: CASSLEGHLNSYNEQFF. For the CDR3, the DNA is TGTGCCAGCAGCTTGGAGGGACACCTCAACTCCTACAATGAGCAGTTCTTC.